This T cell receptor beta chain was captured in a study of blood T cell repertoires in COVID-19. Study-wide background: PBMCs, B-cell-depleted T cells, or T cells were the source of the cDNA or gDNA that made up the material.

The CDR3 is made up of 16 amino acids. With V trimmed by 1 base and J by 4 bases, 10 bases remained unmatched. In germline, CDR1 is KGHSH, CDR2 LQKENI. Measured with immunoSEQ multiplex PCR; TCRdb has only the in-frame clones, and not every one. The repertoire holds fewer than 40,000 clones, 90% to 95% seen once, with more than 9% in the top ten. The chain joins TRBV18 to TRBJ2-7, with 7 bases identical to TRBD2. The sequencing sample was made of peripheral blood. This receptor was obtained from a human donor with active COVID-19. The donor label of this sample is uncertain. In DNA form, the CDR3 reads TGTGCCAGCTCACCACTCGGGGAGGGTCCAACTTACGAGCAGTACTTC. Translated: CASSPLGEGPTYEQYF.